The following is a T cell receptor (beta chain) sequence with its context. Random-hexamer reverse transcription was applied to roughly 0.45 to 1 ug RNA. immunoSEQ multiplex PCR amplified TCR beta CDR3 across 54 Vbeta, 13 Jbeta. TCRdb recomputed calls from the immunoSEQ multiplex PCR reads with MiXCR, one row per CDR3 protein. In the table there are about 290,000 distinct CDR3 sequences, roughly 85% of which are singletons. The CDR3 contains 14 residues. Trimming at V came to 5 bases and at J to 7 bases, leaving 8 bases not matched to a gene. From blood CD8+ and CD4+ T cells, the TCR beta chain was sequenced. Stable or active relapsing-remitting multiple sclerosis, untreated and meeting revised McDonald criteria, defined the controls. This sample is drawn from a study of CD8 T cells in Susac syndrome.

The sample comprised CD8+ T cells from PBMCs. The rearrangement links TRBV12-3 or TRBV12-4 to TRBJ1-1; TRBD1 matches at 9 bases. The sequence derives from a human donor with multiple sclerosis. CDR3 nucleotide sequence: TGTGCCAGCAGTCACCGGGACAGGGAAGGTGAAGCTTTCTTT. It yields the protein CASSHRDREGEAFF.